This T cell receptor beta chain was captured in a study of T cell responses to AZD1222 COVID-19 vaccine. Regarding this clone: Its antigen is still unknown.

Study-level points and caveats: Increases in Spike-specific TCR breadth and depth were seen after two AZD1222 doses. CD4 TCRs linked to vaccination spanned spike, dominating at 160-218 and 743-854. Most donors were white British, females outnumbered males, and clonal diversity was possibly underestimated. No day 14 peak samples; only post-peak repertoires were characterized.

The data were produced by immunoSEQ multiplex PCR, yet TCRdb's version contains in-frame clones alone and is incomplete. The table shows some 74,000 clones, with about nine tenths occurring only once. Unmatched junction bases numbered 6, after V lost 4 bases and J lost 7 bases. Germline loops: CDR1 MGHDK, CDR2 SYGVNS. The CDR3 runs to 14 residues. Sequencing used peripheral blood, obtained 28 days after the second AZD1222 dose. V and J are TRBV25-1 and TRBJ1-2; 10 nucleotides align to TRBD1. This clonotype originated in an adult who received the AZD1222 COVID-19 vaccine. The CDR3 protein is CASSARDRGGGYTF. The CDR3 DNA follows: TGTGCCAGCAGTGCCCGGGACAGGGGCGGTGGCTACACCTTC.